The clone carrying this T cell receptor (beta chain) was seen a few times. As yet, its antigen is unknown. The record originates from a study of shared clonotypes between healthy human individuals. Study-wide findings and caveats: In general, naive subsets displayed greater estimated richness than memory subsets did.

Libraries were prepared by immunoSEQ multiplex PCR; TCRdb keeps only in-frame clonotypes and omits some of them. The sample lists approximately 710,000 clones, roughly 91% seen once, with 30% to 35% in the top ten. The CDR3 sequence is 15 residues long. From germline, CDR1 is WSHSY and CDR2 SAAADI. Trimming cost V 0 bases and J 3 bases, with 8 bases left between them. The gene calls are TRBV10-2 and TRBJ2-2; unclear D gene. This TCR derives from a man aged 18 to 29 in good health. Some clones in this sample may be carry-over from other donors' samples. Sequenced material: memory CD8+ T cells from PBMCs. The subset: CD45RO+ cells pooled with CCR7-negative TemRA cells. The CDR3 sequence is CASSESTWYTGELFF. For the CDR3, the DNA is TGCGCCAGCAGTGAGTCGACTTGGTACACCGGGGAGCTGTTTTTT.